These 3 T cell receptor beta chains were sequenced from one sample in a study of blood T cell repertoires in COVID-19. The repertoire was sequenced with immunoSEQ multiplex PCR; TCRdb's copy has only in-frame clones and lacks some. The data contain 390,000 or so clones, about 87% of them singletons. The sample comprised peripheral blood. The receptor source for this set is a woman aged 25 to 39 with COVID-19, enrolled during active disease.

CDR3 nucleotide sequence: TGTGCCAGCAGCTTAAGAGGGTCCTACGAGCAGTACTTC. This encodes CASSLRGSYEQYF. V and J are TRBV7-9 and TRBJ2-7; possibly TRBD2 for D (5 bases). This CDR3 spans 13 amino acids. Germline V gene lookup returns CDR1 SEHNR and CDR2 FQNEAQ (reference sequence). The V gene lost 2 bases and the J gene lost 1 base, with 6 bases spanning the gap.

This chain connects TRBV3-1 (or the pseudogene TRBV3-2) to TRBJ1-4; 9 nucleotides agree with TRBD1. The CDR3 runs 13 residues. V lost 8 bases, J lost 7 bases, and 5 bases stayed unmatched. Germline V gene data show CDR1 as LGHDT and CDR2 as YNNKEL (reference sequence). In DNA, the CDR3 is TGTGCCAGCTCGGGGACAGGGTCTGAAAAACTGTTTTTT. As protein: CASSGTGSEKLFF.

The V call is TRBV27, the J call TRBJ1-3; TRBD1 matches at 9 bases. Looked up from germline, CDR1 is MNHEY and CDR2 is SMNVEV (reference sequence). V dropped 1 base and J dropped 4; count of bases not matched to a gene: 8. This CDR3 contains 17 residues. The DNA for the CDR3 is TGTGCCAGCAGTTTATATGCCGGGACAGGGAGAGGAAACACCATATATTTT. It is translated as CASSLYAGTGRGNTIYF.